The 12 T cell receptor beta chains given below trace back to one sample, sequenced in a study of blood T cell repertoires in COVID-19. Data came from immunoSEQ multiplex PCR; TCRdb stores just in-frame clones and leaves some out. Of 230,000 or so clones listed, 84% are singletons. Sequenced: peripheral blood. The source of these receptors is a man in his forties who had recovered from COVID-19.

The rearrangement uses TRBV28 and TRBJ1-1; tentatively, D is TRBD1 (6 bases). This CDR3 contains 15 residues. Looked up from germline, CDR1 is MDHEN and CDR2 is SYDVKM. Trimming left V 6 bases short and J 10 bases short, with 24 bases between. The DNA for the CDR3 is TGTGCCAGCAGCCTCCGGGGCAGGGGCCTAAGTGGAGCTTTCTTT. Translation: CASSLRGRGLSGAFF.

The CDR3 sequence is CASSLTGGYNEQFF. Written as DNA, the CDR3 is TGTGCCAGCAGCTTGACAGGGGGTTACAATGAGCAGTTCTTC. The chain combines TRBV11-3 with TRBJ2-1, with TRBD1 identical over 9 bases. The V and J ends lost 3 bases and 4 bases, in that order; junction bases with no gene match: 1. Germline lookup yields CDR1 SGHNT and CDR2 YENEEA. CDR3 size: 14 residues.

The V gene is TRBV7-7, the J gene TRBJ2-7; 9 nucleotides match TRBD1. This CDR3 is 13 amino acids long. Germline CDR1 and CDR2: SSHAT and FNYEAQ (reference sequence). V dropped 5 bases and J dropped 4; count of bases not matched to a gene: 3. The CDR3 bases are TGTGCCAGCAGCCGTGACAGGGGGTACGAGCAGTACTTC. It translates to CASSRDRGYEQYF.

The V and J genes are TRBV7-9 and TRBJ1-1, with D possibly being TRBD1 (6 bases). Deletions cut 5 bases from V and 6 bases from J, with 16 bases between. The germline V gene encodes CDR1 SEHNR and CDR2 FQNEAQ (reference sequence). This CDR3 contains 14 residues. The CDR3 DNA sequence: TGTGCCAGCAGCCCAGAAACAGGGAGAGCTGAAGCTTTCTTT. Residues: CASSPETGRAEAFF.

V gene TRBV4-2 combines with J gene TRBJ2-7; 7 nucleotides align to TRBD2. Looked up from germline, CDR1 is LGHNA and CDR2 is YNFKEQ. The ends lost 1 base at V and 4 bases at J; junction bases unmatched: 7. The length of the CDR3 is 15 residues. The DNA of the CDR3 is TGTGCCAGCAGCCAAGGCGGGAGTGAGGCATACGAGCAGTACTTC. As protein: CASSQGGSEAYEQYF.

The chain couples TRBV6-2 or TRBV6-3 to TRBJ2-1, with 11 bases identical to TRBD2. Germline V gene lookup returns CDR1 MNHEY and CDR2 SVGEGT. The ends lost 4 bases at V and 1 base at J; junction bases unmatched: 9. The CDR3 totals 18 residues. In nucleotides, the CDR3 is TGTGCCAGCAGTTTCCAAGCGGGACTAGCGGCGTCCTACAATGAGCAGTTCTTC. It translates to CASSFQAGLAASYNEQFF.

This chain links TRBV7-9 with TRBJ2-1; D possibly corresponds to TRBD2 (6 bases). V lost 3 bases and J 0 bases, leaving 12 bases between the germline ends. The CDR3 is 16 residues long. Germline V gene sequence: CDR1 SEHNR, CDR2 FQNEAQ (reference sequence). CDR3 region: CASSFSGDPSYNEQFF. The CDR3 nucleotides are TGTGCCAGCAGCTTCTCGGGGGACCCCTCCTACAATGAGCAGTTCTTC. The complete variable domain, with remaining parts taken from reference TRBV7-9 and TRBJ2-1, reads DTGVSQNPRHKITKRGQNVTFRCDPISEHNRLYWYRQTLGQGPEFLTYFQNEAQLEKSRLLSDRFSAERPKGSFSTLEIQRTEQGDSAMYLCASSFSGDPSYNEQFFGPGTRLTVL.

V gene TRBV9 combines with J gene TRBJ1-4; 8 nucleotides line up with TRBD1. The V and J ends lost 4 bases and 10 bases, in that order; junction bases with no gene match: 12. The CDR3 is 15 residues long. Germline CDR1 is SGDLS and CDR2 is YYNGEE. The CDR3 region has the DNA TGTGCCAGCAGCCTAGGCCTAGGGACAGGCGCAAAACTGTTTTTT. It is translated as CASSLGLGTGAKLFF.

This chain joins TRBV7-8 and TRBJ1-4; the D gene is possibly TRBD1 (6 bases). Deletions cut 5 bases from V and 7 bases from J, with 23 bases between. This CDR3 contains 17 residues. Germline values: CDR1 SGHVS, CDR2 FQNEAQ. Here the CDR3 DNA reads TGTGCCAGCAGCCCACGGAGGACACAGGGTCGTGGTGAAAAACTGTTTTTT. Its protein product is CASSPRRTQGRGEKLFF.

Points on this clone: Since a much larger clone is just one base distant, this may be a read error. The chain couples TRBV27 to TRBJ2-7; D is possibly TRBD1 (5 bases). CDR1 is MNHEY and CDR2 is SMNVEV in the germline V gene (reference sequence). V lost 3 bases to trimming and J lost 0 bases, with 6 bases between them. The CDR3 sequence is 13 residues long. CDR3 sequence (DNA): TGTGCCAGCAGTTTCGACAGCTCCTACGAGCAGTACTTC. This encodes CASSFDSSYEQYF.

The rearrangement uses TRBV5-6 and TRBJ2-7; 11 nucleotides agree with TRBD2. Germline assignment: CDR1 SGHDT and CDR2 YYEEEE. V lost 4 bases and J lost 4; bases outside the gene matches: 10. The CDR3 has 16 residues. In DNA form, the CDR3 reads TGTGCCAGCAGCCAGGGCCTTCTAGCGGGAGGATACGAGCAGTACTTC. It encodes CASSQGLLAGGYEQYF. Using reference TRBV5-6 and TRBJ2-7 for the parts outside the CDR3, the full variable domain is DAGVTQSPTHLIKTRGQQVTLRCSPKSGHDTVSWYQQALGQGPQFIFQYYEEEERQRGNFPDRFSGHQFPNYSSELNVNALLLGDSALYLCASSQGLLAGGYEQYFGPGTRLTVT.

The chain recombines TRBV13 with TRBJ2-1; D is unclear. Trimming cost V 6 bases and J 0 bases, with 9 bases left between them. The V gene's germline CDR1 is PRHDT and CDR2 FYEKMQ (reference sequence). CDR3 length: 14 amino acids. CDR3 sequence (DNA): TGTGCCAGCAGGGTTCGGAGCTCCTACAATGAGCAGTTCTTC. This sequence encodes CASRVRSSYNEQFF. Together with reference TRBV13 and TRBJ2-1, the CDR3 gives the full variable domain: AAGVIQSPRHLIKEKRETATLKCYPIPRHDTVYWYQQGPGQDPQFLISFYEKMQSDKGSIPDRFSAQQFSDYHSELNMSSLELGDSALYFCASRVRSSYNEQFFGPGTRLTVL.